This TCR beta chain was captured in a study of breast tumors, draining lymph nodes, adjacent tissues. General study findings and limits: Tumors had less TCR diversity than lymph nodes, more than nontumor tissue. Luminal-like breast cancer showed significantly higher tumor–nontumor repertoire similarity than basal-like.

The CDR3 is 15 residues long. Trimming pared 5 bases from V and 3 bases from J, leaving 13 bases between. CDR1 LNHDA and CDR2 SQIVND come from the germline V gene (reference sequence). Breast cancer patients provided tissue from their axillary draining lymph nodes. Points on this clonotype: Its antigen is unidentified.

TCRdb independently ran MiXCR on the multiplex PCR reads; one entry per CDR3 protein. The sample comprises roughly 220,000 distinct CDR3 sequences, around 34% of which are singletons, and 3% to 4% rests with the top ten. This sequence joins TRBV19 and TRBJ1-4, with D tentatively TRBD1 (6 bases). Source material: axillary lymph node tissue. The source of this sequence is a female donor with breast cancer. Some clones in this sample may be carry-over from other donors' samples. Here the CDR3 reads CASSSAGAANEKLFF. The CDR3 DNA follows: TGTGCCAGTAGTTCTGCAGGGGCAGCTAATGAAAAACTGTTTTTT.